The entry below describes one T cell receptor (beta chain). The sample comes from a study of cytomegalovirus exposure and HLA in healthy donors. Deletions cut 8 bases from V and 15 bases from J, with 7 bases between. The V gene's germline CDR1 is WNHNN and CDR2 SYGVQD (reference sequence). This CDR3 contains 8 residues. The PCR employed 60 Vbeta primers together with 13 Jbeta primers. The protocol was immunoSEQ multiplex PCR, while the TCRdb copy is restricted to in-frame clones and leaves out a portion. The sample gives 100,000 to 150,000 clones, over 75% of which show up once; 3.5% to 4.5% is in the top ten.

The clonotype was recovered from a man aged 18 to 29 in good health and CMV-seropositive. Sequenced sample: PBMCs. This rearrangement joins TRBV10-1 to TRBJ1-4; no clear D gene. The DNA for the CDR3 is TGCGCCAGCTATCAGGTGTTTTTT. Its translation: CASYQVFF.